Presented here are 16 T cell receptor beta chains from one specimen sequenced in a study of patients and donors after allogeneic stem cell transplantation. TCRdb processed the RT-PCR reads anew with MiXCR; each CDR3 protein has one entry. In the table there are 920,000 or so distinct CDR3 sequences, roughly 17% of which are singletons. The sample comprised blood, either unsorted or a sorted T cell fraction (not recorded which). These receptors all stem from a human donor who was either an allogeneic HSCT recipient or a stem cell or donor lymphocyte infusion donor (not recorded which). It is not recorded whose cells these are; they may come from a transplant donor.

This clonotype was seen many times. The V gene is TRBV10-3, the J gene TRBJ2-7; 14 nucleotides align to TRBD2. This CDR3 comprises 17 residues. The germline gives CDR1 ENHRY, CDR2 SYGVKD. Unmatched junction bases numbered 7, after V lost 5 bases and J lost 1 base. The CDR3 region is CAISPGTSGRGSYEQYF. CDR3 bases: TGTGCCATCAGTCCGGGGACTAGCGGGAGAGGTTCCTACGAGCAGTACTTC.

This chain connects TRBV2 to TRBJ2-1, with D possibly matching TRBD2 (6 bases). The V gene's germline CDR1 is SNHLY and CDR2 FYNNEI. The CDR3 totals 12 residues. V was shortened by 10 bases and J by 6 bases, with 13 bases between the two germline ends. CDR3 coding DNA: TGTGCCACAACTAGCCGTTTCAATGAGCAGTTCTTC. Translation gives CATTSRFNEQFF.

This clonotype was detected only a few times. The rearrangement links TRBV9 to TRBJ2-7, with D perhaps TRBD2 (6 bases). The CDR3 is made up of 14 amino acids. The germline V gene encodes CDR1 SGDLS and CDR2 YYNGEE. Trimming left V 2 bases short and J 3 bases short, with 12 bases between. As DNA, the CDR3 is TGTGCCAGCAGCGTGGGACTTGAAGTCTACGAGCAGTACTTC. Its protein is CASSVGLEVYEQYF.

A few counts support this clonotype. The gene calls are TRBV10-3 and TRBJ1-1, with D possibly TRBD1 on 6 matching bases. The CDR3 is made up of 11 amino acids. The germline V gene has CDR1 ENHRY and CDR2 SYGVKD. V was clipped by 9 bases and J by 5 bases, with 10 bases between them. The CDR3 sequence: CAIQGNTEAFF. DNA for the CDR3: TGTGCCATACAGGGCAATACTGAAGCTTTCTTT.

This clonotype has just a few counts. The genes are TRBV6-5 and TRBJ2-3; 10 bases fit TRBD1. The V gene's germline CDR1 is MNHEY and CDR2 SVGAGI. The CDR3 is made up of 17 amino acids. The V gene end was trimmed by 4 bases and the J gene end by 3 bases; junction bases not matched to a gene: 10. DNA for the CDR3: TGTGCCAGCAGTTCACGCCGGGACAGGGGACGAACAGATACGCAGTATTTT. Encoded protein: CASSSRRDRGRTDTQYF.

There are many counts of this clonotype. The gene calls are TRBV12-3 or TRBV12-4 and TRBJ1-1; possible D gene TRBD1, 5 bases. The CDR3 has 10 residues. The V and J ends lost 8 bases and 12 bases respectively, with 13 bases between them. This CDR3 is CASGGVRTFF. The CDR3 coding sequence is TGTGCCAGCGGGGGTGTCAGAACTTTCTTT.

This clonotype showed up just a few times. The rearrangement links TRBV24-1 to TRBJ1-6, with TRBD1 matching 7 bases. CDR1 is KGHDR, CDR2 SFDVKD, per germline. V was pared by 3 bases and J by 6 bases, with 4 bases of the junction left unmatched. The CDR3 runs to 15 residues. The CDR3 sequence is CATSDPGQPNSPLHF. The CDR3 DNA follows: TGTGCCACCAGTGATCCGGGACAGCCTAATTCACCCCTCCACTTT.

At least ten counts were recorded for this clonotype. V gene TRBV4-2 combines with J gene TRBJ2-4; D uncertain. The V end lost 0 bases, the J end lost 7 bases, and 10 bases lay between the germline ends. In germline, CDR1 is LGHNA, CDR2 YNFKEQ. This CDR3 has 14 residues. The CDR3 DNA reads TGTGCCAGCAGCCAAGATTCGAGGAGTAACATTCAGTACTTC. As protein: CASSQDSRSNIQYF.

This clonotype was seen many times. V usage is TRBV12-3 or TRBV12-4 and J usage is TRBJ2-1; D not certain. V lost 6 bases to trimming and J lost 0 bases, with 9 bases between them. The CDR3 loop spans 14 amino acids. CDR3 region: CASRGISSYNEQFF. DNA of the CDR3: TGTGCCAGCAGAGGTATTAGCTCCTACAATGAGCAGTTCTTC.

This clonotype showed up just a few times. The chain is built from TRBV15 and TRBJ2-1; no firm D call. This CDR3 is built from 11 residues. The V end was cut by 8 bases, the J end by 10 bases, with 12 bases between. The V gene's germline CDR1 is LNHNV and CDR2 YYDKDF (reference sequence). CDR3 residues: CATSNGAEQFF. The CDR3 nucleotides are TGTGCCACCTCCAACGGCGCGGAGCAGTTCTTC.

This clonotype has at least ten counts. The CDR3 region is CARHRTGTAINQPQHF. CDR3 sequence (DNA): TGTGCCAGACACCGCACCGGGACAGCAATTAATCAGCCCCAGCATTTT. J is TRBJ1-5 and V is TRBV10-3; TRBD1 agrees at 7 bases. The CDR3 contains 16 residues. The V and J ends lost 10 bases and 4 bases, in that order; junction bases with no gene match: 16. Germline CDR1 and CDR2: ENHRY and SYGVKD.

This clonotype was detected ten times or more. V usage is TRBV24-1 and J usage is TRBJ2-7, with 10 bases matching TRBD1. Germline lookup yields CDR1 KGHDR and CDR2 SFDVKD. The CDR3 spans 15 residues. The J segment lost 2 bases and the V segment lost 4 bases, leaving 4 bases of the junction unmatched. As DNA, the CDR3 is TGTGCCACCAGTGACCCCGGACAGGGGGCCTACGAGCAGTACTTC. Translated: CATSDPGQGAYEQYF.

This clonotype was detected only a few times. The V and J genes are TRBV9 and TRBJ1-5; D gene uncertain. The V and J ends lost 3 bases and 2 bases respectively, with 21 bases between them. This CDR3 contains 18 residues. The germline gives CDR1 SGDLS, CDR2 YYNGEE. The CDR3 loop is CASSAAPEGEPGNQPQHF. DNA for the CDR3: TGTGCCAGCAGCGCCGCCCCCGAAGGTGAACCCGGCAATCAGCCCCAGCATTTT. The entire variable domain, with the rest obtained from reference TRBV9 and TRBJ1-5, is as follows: DSGVTQTPKHLITATGQRVTLRCSPRSGDLSVYWYQQSLDQGLQFLIQYYNGEERAKGNILERFSAQQFPDLHSELNLSSLELGDSALYFCASSAAPEGEPGNQPQHFGDGTRLSIL.

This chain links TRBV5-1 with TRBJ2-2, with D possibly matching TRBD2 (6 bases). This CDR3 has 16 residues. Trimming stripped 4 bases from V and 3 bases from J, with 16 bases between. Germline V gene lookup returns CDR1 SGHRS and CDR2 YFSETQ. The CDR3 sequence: CASSLQGSGYTGELFF. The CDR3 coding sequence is TGCGCCAGCAGCCTCCAGGGTAGCGGCTACACCGGGGAGCTGTTTTTT.

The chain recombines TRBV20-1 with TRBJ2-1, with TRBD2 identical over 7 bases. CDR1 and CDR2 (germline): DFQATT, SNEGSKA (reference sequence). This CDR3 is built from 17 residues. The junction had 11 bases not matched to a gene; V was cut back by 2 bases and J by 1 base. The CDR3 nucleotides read TGCAGTGCTAGACAGCGGGACTCTAAACGTTCCTACAATGAGCAGTTCTTC. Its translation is CSARQRDSKRSYNEQFF.

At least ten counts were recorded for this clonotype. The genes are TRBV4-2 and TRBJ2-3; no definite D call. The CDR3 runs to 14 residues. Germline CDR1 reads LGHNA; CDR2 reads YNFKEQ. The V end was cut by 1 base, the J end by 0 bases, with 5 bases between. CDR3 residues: CASSQVGSTDTQYF. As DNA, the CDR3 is TGTGCCAGCAGCCAAGTCGGGAGCACAGATACGCAGTATTTT.